This passage covers 22 T cell receptor beta chains from one sample sequenced in a study of CD8+CD57+ T cells in acquired aplastic anemia (dated by TCRdb to between 2017 and 2018). Instrument used: Illumina HiSeq 2000. Genomic DNA served as template for TCR beta VDJ combination and CDR3 sequence profiling. TCRdb reprocessing: public reads trimmed at Q25 with fastp, clones called with MiXCR, in-frame beta chains kept. Rows are unified per CDR3 protein, each entry keeping the most common DNA and genes. Here the sample has roughly 500,000 distinct CDR3 sequences; around 30% occur a single time. Of the sample, 0.75% to 0.95% falls within the top ten clones. Expansion of CD8+CD57+ cells had been shown by flow cytometry in the patients chosen for sequencing. The material sequenced was sorted CD4+, CD8+, or CD8+CD57+ T cells (not recorded which) from PBMCs. The source is a human donor with aplastic anemia.

This clonotype was recorded many times. This sequence joins TRBV20-1 and TRBJ1-6; D uncertain. This CDR3 region has 14 residues. Germline V gives CDR1 DFQATT, CDR2 SNEGSKA (reference sequence). The V gene lost 4 bases and the J gene lost 10 bases, with 17 bases spanning the gap. CDR3 protein: CSATVADYRSPLHF. CDR3 bases: TGCAGTGCTACCGTGGCGGACTATCGATCACCCCTCCACTTT.

This chain uses TRBV27 with TRBJ2-7; 9 nucleotides line up with TRBD2. V was pared by 8 bases and J by 6 bases, with 11 bases of the junction left unmatched. The V gene's germline CDR1 is MNHEY and CDR2 SMNVEV (reference sequence). The CDR3 sequence is 14 residues long. The CDR3 region is CASGISGGPREQYF. CDR3 in DNA: TGTGCCAGCGGAATTAGCGGGGGACCCCGCGAGCAGTACTTC.

The chain combines TRBV20-1 with TRBJ1-1; D perhaps matches TRBD1 (5 bases). The CDR3 totals 13 residues. Germline V gene data show CDR1 as DFQATT and CDR2 as SNEGSKA (reference sequence). V was trimmed by 7 bases and J by 5 bases, leaving 17 bases between them. DNA of the CDR3: TGCAGTGGGATGCGGGGGTTGGCGACTGAAGCTTTCTTT. It translates to CSGMRGLATEAFF.

Concerning this clonotype: A read error may explain this, as a much larger clone is one base away. The chain employs TRBV2 and TRBJ1-1, with 7 bases aligning to TRBD1. Germline assignment: CDR1 SNHLY and CDR2 FYNNEI. The CDR3 is made up of 15 amino acids. The CDR3 bases are TGTGCCAGCACAAGGGAGGGGGCGATGAACACTGGAGCTTTCTTT. The encoded protein is CASTREGAMNTGAFF.

J is TRBJ1-1 and V is TRBV2; D not certain. Trimming left V 5 bases short and J 2 bases short, with 15 bases between. The CDR3 sequence is 15 residues long. Germline-derived CDR1 and CDR2 are SNHLY and FYNNEI. The CDR3: CASSSEGAGNTEAFF. The CDR3 bases are TGTGCCAGCAGTTCTGAGGGAGCGGGAAACACTGAAGCTTTCTTT.

This clonotype was seen only a few times. The chain recombines TRBV7-9 with TRBJ2-7; D remains ambiguous. The germline gives CDR1 SEHNR, CDR2 FQNEAQ (reference sequence). Trimming pared 7 bases from V and 3 bases from J, leaving 19 bases between. The CDR3 covers 15 residues. The DNA of the CDR3 is TGTGCCAGCACAAATACCACTGTCCTTGTCTACGAGCAGTACTTC. Encoded protein: CASTNTTVLVYEQYF.

This clonotype was detected ten times or more. The rearrangement joins TRBV25-1 to TRBJ1-2; D gene ambiguous. Germline CDR1 and CDR2: MGHDK and SYGVNS. The CDR3 runs to 14 residues. V was trimmed by 3 bases and J by 4 bases, leaving 12 bases between them. The CDR3 region has the DNA TGTGCCAGCAGTGAGCGGACGGCTTCCTATGGCTACACCTTC. This gives the protein CASSERTASYGYTF.

The chain joins TRBV19 to TRBJ1-1; the D gene is possibly TRBD1 (6 bases). There are 15 residues in the CDR3. The germline V gene has CDR1 LNHDA and CDR2 SQIVND (reference sequence). V was clipped by 9 bases and J by 3 bases, with 20 bases between them. Here the CDR3 reads CASSPDGGAYTEAFF. For the CDR3, the DNA is TGTGCCAGCAGCCCCGACGGGGGGGCGTACACTGAAGCTTTCTTT. Full variable domain (outside the CDR3, taken from reference TRBV19 and TRBJ1-1): DGGITQSPKYLFRKEGQNVTLSCEQNLNHDAMYWYRQDPGQGLRLIYYSQIVNDFQKGDIAEGYSVSREKKESFPLTVTSAQKNPTAFYLCASSPDGGAYTEAFFGQGTRLTVV.

Ten or more counts support this clonotype. V usage is TRBV29-1 and J usage is TRBJ2-5; no firm D call. Between the trimmed V and J ends, which lost 4 bases and 4 bases, there was a span of 13 bases. This CDR3 comprises 13 residues. The germline V gene has CDR1 SQVTM and CDR2 ANQGSEA. The CDR3 nucleotides are TGCAGCGTTGTTGTGCAGAGTGGAGAGACCCAGTACTTC. It translates to CSVVVQSGETQYF. The full variable domain, completed using reference TRBV29-1 and TRBJ2-5, is SAVISQKPSRDICQRGTSLTIQCQVDSQVTMMFWYRQQPGQSLTLIATANQGSEATYESGFVIDKFPISRPNLTFSTLTVSNMSPEDSSIYLCSVVVQSGETQYFGPGTRLLVL.

The rearrangement uses TRBV19 and TRBJ1-2; no definite D call. Looked up from germline, CDR1 is LNHDA and CDR2 is SQIVND (reference sequence). With 5 bases removed from V and 6 bases from J, the gap between germline ends came to 16 bases. This CDR3 comprises 14 residues. CDR3 sequence: CASSSLGAGHGYTF. The CDR3, as DNA: TGTGCCAGTAGTTCCCTGGGTGCGGGCCATGGCTACACCTTC.

The chain employs TRBV24-1 and TRBJ1-2; 12 bases align to TRBD1. Germline V gene data show CDR1 as KGHDR and CDR2 as SFDVKD. There are 14 residues in the CDR3. The junction had 4 bases not matched to a gene; V was cut back by 5 bases and J by 7 bases. DNA for the CDR3: TGTGCCACCAGTGCGGGACAGGGGGCCGGTGGCTACACCTTC. The encoded protein is CATSAGQGAGGYTF.

The chain has TRBV2 and TRBJ1-1, with D hard to call. V was shortened by 5 bases and J by 5 bases, with 12 bases between the two germline ends. The CDR3 is made up of 13 amino acids. CDR1 is SNHLY, CDR2 FYNNEI, per germline. CDR3 DNA sequence: TGTGCCAGCAGTTTTGTGCGAGGTACTGAAGCTTTCTTT. It specifies CASSFVRGTEAFF.

The chain couples TRBV5-1 to TRBJ2-7; 8 bases map to TRBD2. With V trimmed by 5 bases and J by 4 bases, 5 bases remained unmatched. Per germline, CDR1 SGHRS and CDR2 YFSETQ. The CDR3 spans 13 residues. This CDR3 reads CASRPGGPYEQYF. The CDR3 DNA is TGCGCCAGCAGACCGGGGGGGCCTTACGAGCAGTACTTC.

As concerns this clonotype: Compared with germline, one end of the junction differs, possibly owing to a read error. V gene TRBV30 combines with J gene TRBJ1-6; tentative D call: TRBD1 (6 bases). CDR1 and CDR2 from the germline V gene are GTSNPN and SVGIG (reference sequence). The CDR3 contains 12 residues. CDR3 protein: CAWSPGDSPPHF. The CDR3 DNA reads TGTGCCTGGAGCCCAGGGGATTCACCCCCCCACTTT.

This clonotype was observed a few times. The CDR3: CASRPPGLAGYNEQYF. The CDR3 region has the DNA TGTGCCAGCAGGCCACCGGGACTAGCGGGATATAACGAGCAGTACTTC. V and J are TRBV6-1 and TRBJ2-7, with TRBD2 identical over 13 bases. Germline V CDR1 and CDR2: MNHNS, SASEGT. V trimming: 6 bases; J trimming: 5 bases; junction bases outside the gene matches: 10. CDR3 length: 16 residues.

The V gene is TRBV6-1, the J gene TRBJ2-6; D possibly corresponds to TRBD1 (7 bases). The CDR3 covers 17 residues. V was trimmed by 6 bases and J by 4 bases, leaving 19 bases between them. The germline gives CDR1 MNHNS, CDR2 SASEGT. The CDR3 here is CASRISAGGYGANVLTF. The CDR3, as DNA: TGTGCCAGCAGAATCTCGGCAGGGGGGTACGGGGCCAACGTCCTGACTTTC.

This clonotype came up a few times. The chain links TRBV5-1 to TRBJ2-3; D is unresolved. V lost 1 base, J lost 4 bases, and 7 bases lay in between. The CDR3 is 13 residues long. Germline V lookup: CDR1 SGHRS, CDR2 YFSETQ. CDR3 region: CASSLNPADTQYF. The DNA for the CDR3 is TGCGCCAGCAGCTTGAATCCCGCAGATACGCAGTATTTT. The full variable domain, with the rest looked up from reference TRBV5-1 and TRBJ2-3, is KAGVTQTPRYLIKTRGQQVTLSCSPISGHRSVSWYQQTPGQGLQFLFEYFSETQRNKGNFPGRFSGRQFSNSRSEMNVSTLELGDSALYLCASSLNPADTQYFGPGTRLTVL.

This rearrangement joins TRBV7-3 to TRBJ2-2; D perhaps matches TRBD1 (6 bases). The V and J ends lost 1 base and 0 bases respectively, with 9 bases between them. CDR1 and CDR2 from the germline V gene are SGHTA and FQGTGA. The CDR3 consists of 16 residues. The CDR3 protein is CASSLSAGANTGELFF. CDR3 sequence (DNA): TGTGCCAGCAGCTTAAGTGCAGGGGCGAACACCGGGGAGCTGTTTTTT. Drawing the rest from reference TRBV7-3 and TRBJ2-2, the complete variable domain is GAGVSQTPSNKVTEKGKYVELRCDPISGHTALYWYRQSLGQGPEFLIYFQGTGAADDSGLPNDRFFAVRPEGSVSTLKIQRTERGDSAVYLCASSLSAGANTGELFFGEGSRLTVL.

This chain uses TRBV15 with TRBJ1-1; TRBD1 aligns across 7 bases. The ends lost 3 bases at V and 0 bases at J; junction bases unmatched: 16. The CDR3 covers 19 residues. CDR1 is LNHNV and CDR2 is YYDKDF in the germline V gene (reference sequence). CDR3 protein: CATSRRTGLQGHMNTEAFF. The CDR3, as DNA: TGTGCCACCAGCAGGAGGACAGGCCTCCAAGGCCATATGAACACTGAAGCTTTCTTT.

This clonotype appeared many times. The chain couples TRBV10-3 to TRBJ1-1, with a possible D match to TRBD1 (6 bases). Between the trimmed V and J ends, which lost 8 bases and 4 bases, there was a span of 14 bases. Germline lookup yields CDR1 ENHRY and CDR2 SYGVKD. The CDR3 spans 13 residues. CDR3 sequence reads: CAILRTGSTEAFF. As DNA, the CDR3 is TGTGCCATCCTACGAACAGGGAGCACTGAAGCTTTCTTT.

This clonotype was detected ten times or more. The genes are TRBV5-5 and TRBJ1-1, with 7 bases identical to TRBD1. Germline CDR1 and CDR2: SGHKS and YYEKEE (reference sequence). Trimming took 6 bases from V and 7 from J; bases not matched to a gene: 9. The CDR3 covers 13 residues. For the CDR3, the DNA is TGTGCCAGCAACAGACAGGGCACAGATGAAGCTTTCTTT. Translating it yields CASNRQGTDEAFF. Complete variable domain (other parts from reference TRBV5-5 and TRBJ1-1): DAGVTQSPTHLIKTRGQQVTLRCSPISGHKSVSWYQQVLGQGPQFIFQYYEKEERGRGNFPDRFSARQFPNYSSELNVNALLLGDSALYLCASNRQGTDEAFFGQGTRLTVV.

This clonotype was observed many times. J is TRBJ2-5 and V is TRBV7-9, with D maybe TRBD1 (6 bases). CDR3 length: 15 residues. V lost 4 bases and J lost 4, with 16 bases in between. The V gene's germline CDR1 is SEHNR and CDR2 FQNEAQ (reference sequence). This CDR3 is CASSYEQGVGETQYF. The CDR3, as DNA: TGTGCCAGCAGCTACGAACAGGGCGTGGGAGAGACCCAGTACTTC.